Below are 8 T cell receptor beta chains sequenced from a single sample in a study of cytomegalovirus exposure and HLA in healthy donors. Primers: 60 Vbeta forward and 13 Jbeta reverse. Method: immunoSEQ multiplex PCR; TCRdb's copy keeps in-frame clones and lacks some. The sample consists of 120,000 to 150,000 clones, more than 75% of them appearing once. Sequencing input: PBMCs. Receptors originate from a man aged 18 to 35 in good health and CMV-seronegative.

The chain is built from TRBV27 and TRBJ2-3; 12 bases map to TRBD2. V trimming: 3 bases; J trimming: 12 bases; junction bases outside the gene matches: 4. This CDR3 is 13 amino acids long. Germline CDR1 is MNHEY and CDR2 is SMNVEV (reference sequence). The CDR3 region has the DNA TGTGCCAGCAGTTTGGCTAGCGGGAGGGTACAGTATTTT. This gives the protein CASSLASGRVQYF.

This clone was observed once. The chain joins TRBV6-1 to TRBJ2-1; 8 positions match TRBD2. The CDR3 is 15 residues long. Germline V gene data show CDR1 as MNHNS and CDR2 as SASEGT. Losses at the gene ends were 9 bases for V and 0 bases for J; bases not matched to a gene: 7. CDR3 DNA sequence: TGTGCCAGTGGGTTAGCGGGATCCTCCTACAATGAGCAGTTCTTC. Its protein is CASGLAGSSYNEQFF.

The chain links TRBV29-1 to TRBJ1-1, with 10 bases aligning to TRBD1. The CDR3 consists of 16 residues. The V gene's germline CDR1 is SQVTM and CDR2 ANQGSEA. After removal of 6 bases from V and 8 bases from J, the junction contained 18 bases not matched to a gene. The CDR3 nucleotides read TGCAGCGTGCGCCTAAGGCTAGACAGGGGGCCTAGGGAAGCTTTCTTT. This translates into CSVRLRLDRGPREAFF.

The chain uses TRBV7-6 and TRBJ1-1; possibly TRBD1 for D (5 bases). V lost 1 base to trimming and J lost 4 bases, with 13 bases between them. Germline CDR1 and CDR2: SGHVS and FNYEAQ. There are 15 residues in the CDR3. The CDR3 spells CASSLGAGRPTEAFF. CDR3 DNA: TGTGCCAGCAGCTTAGGTGCGGGGCGGCCCACTGAAGCTTTCTTT.

The chain uses TRBV19 and TRBJ1-1; a weak D match, TRBD1 (5 bases). The length of the CDR3 is 14 residues. V was shortened by 0 bases and J by 5 bases, with 10 bases between the two germline ends. Germline V gene lookup returns CDR1 LNHDA and CDR2 SQIVND (reference sequence). CDR3 loop: CASSIDLEGTEAFF. DNA of the CDR3: TGTGCCAGTAGTATAGATCTGGAGGGGACTGAAGCTTTCTTT.

V usage is TRBV6-1 and J usage is TRBJ1-6; 7 bases fit TRBD1. The CDR3 contains 13 residues. Germline CDR1 and CDR2: MNHNS and SASEGT. V lost 7 bases to trimming and J lost 7 bases; unmatched junction nucleotides: 4. CDR3 sequence reads: CASKGQANSPLHF. In nucleotides, the CDR3 is TGTGCCAGCAAAGGACAGGCAAATTCACCCCTCCACTTT.

The chain couples TRBV5-1 to TRBJ1-2; 8 bases agree with TRBD1. CDR1 SGHRS and CDR2 YFSETQ come from the germline V gene. V gave up 4 bases and J gave up 1 base; unmatched junction bases: 12. The CDR3 has 17 amino acids. For the CDR3, the DNA is TGCGCCAGCAGCCACGGACGGCAGGGGGCTAATAACTATGGCTACACCTTC. Its translation: CASSHGRQGANNYGYTF.

This clone was counted once. The chain joins TRBV27 to TRBJ1-5; no definite D call. Germline CDR1 is MNHEY and CDR2 is SMNVEV (reference sequence). The CDR3 consists of 13 residues. Trimming shortened V by 5 bases and J by 9 bases, and 14 bases separated the two germline ends. The CDR3 DNA follows: TGTGCCAGCAGTCCCCTAACGTTGTCGCCCCAGCATTTT. Encoded protein: CASSPLTLSPQHF.